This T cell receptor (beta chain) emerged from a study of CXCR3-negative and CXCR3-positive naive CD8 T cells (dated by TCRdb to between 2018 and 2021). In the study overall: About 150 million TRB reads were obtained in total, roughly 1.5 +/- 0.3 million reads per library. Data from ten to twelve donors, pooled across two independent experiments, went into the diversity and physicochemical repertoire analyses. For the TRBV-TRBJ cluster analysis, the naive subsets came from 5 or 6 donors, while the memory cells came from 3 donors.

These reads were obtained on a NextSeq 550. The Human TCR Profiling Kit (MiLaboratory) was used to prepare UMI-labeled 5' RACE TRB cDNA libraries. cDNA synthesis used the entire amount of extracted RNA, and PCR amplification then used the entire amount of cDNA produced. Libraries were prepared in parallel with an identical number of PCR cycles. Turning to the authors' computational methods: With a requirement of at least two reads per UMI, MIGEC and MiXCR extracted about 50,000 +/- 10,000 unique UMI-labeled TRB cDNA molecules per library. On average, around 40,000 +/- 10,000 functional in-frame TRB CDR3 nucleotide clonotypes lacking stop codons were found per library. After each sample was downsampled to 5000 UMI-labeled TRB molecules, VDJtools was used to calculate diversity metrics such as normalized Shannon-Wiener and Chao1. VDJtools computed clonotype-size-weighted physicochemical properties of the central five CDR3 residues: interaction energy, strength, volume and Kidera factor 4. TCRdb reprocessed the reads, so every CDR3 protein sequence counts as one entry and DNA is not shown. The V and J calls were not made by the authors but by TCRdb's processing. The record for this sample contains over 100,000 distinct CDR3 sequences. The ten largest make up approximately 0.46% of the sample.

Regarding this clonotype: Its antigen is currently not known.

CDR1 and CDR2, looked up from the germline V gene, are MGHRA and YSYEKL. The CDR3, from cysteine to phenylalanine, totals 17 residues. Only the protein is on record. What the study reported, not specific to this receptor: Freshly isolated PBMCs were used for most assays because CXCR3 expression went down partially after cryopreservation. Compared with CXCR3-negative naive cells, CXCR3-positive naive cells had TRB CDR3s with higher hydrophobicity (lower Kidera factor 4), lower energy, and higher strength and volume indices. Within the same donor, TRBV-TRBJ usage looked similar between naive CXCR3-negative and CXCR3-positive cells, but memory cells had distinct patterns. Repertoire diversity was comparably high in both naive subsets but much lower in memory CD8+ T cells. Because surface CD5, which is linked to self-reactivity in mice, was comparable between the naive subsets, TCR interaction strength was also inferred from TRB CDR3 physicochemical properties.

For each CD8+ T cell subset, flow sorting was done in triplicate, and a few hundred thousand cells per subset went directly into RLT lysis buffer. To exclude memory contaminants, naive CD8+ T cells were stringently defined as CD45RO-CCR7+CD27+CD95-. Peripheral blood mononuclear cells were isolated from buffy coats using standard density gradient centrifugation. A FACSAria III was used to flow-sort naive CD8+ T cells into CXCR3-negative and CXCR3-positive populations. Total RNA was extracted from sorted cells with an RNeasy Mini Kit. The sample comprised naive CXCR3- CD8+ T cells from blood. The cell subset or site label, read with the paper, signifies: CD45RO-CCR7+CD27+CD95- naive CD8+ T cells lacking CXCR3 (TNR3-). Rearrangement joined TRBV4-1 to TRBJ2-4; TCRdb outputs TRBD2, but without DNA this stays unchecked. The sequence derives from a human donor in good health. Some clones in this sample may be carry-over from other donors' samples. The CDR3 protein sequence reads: CASSPGLAGGVIDIQYF.